These 30 T cell receptor beta chains were all obtained from the same sample, sequenced in a study of blood T cell repertoires in COVID-19. Assay: immunoSEQ multiplex PCR; the TCRdb copy retains only in-frame clones and omits some. The table records fewer than 200,000 clones, around four fifths of them present only once. Material for sequencing was PBMCs or T cells enriched from blood (not recorded which). The receptor set was obtained from a woman in her fifties or sixties who had recovered from COVID-19.

Only a few counts were recorded for this clone. The rearrangement links TRBV5-4 to TRBJ2-7; D may be TRBD2 (5 bases). Per the germline V gene, CDR1 is SGHNT and CDR2 is YYREEE (reference sequence). The CDR3 is made up of 13 amino acids. V lost 0 bases, J lost 7 bases, and 11 bases lay in between. CDR3: CASSLDPTGEQYF. CDR3 sequence (DNA): TGTGCCAGCAGCTTGGATCCTACGGGAGAGCAGTACTTC.

To note about this clone: A much larger clone lies a single base off, so this may be a read error. This same CDR3 is encoded by further DNA sequences in the sample. This chain connects TRBV7-2 to TRBJ2-7, with 12 positions matching TRBD1. CDR1 is SGHTA and CDR2 is FQGNSA in the germline V gene. After removal of 4 bases from V and 7 bases from J, the junction contained 5 bases not matched to a gene. CDR3 length: 14 residues. CDR3 coding DNA: TGTGCCAGCAGCTGGGGACAGGGGGCGGGGGAGCAGTACTTC. It specifies CASSWGQGAGEQYF.

The V call is TRBV4-2, the J call TRBJ1-3, with D hard to call. V was shortened by 3 bases and J by 0 bases, with 3 bases between the two germline ends. The germline V gene has CDR1 LGHNA and CDR2 YNFKEQ. The CDR3 extends over 13 amino acids. The CDR3 DNA sequence: TGTGCCAGCAGCCACAGCTCTGGAAACACCATATATTTT. Translating gives CASSHSSGNTIYF.

The chain employs TRBV5-1 and TRBJ2-5, with TRBD2 matching 12 bases. V lost 5 bases, J lost 0 bases, and 11 bases stayed unmatched. CDR3 length equals 18 residues. CDR1 is SGHRS, CDR2 YFSETQ, per germline. The CDR3 here is CASSAARGLAGNQETQYF. CDR3 DNA sequence: TGCGCCAGCAGTGCCGCTAGAGGACTAGCGGGGAACCAAGAGACCCAGTACTTC. Drawing the rest from reference TRBV5-1 and TRBJ2-5, the complete variable domain is KAGVTQTPRYLIKTRGQQVTLSCSPISGHRSVSWYQQTPGQGLQFLFEYFSETQRNKGNFPGRFSGRQFSNSRSEMNVSTLELGDSALYLCASSAARGLAGNQETQYFGPGTRLLVL.

V usage is TRBV19 and J usage is TRBJ1-1, with D uncertain. The CDR3 covers 13 residues. With 3 bases removed from V and 4 bases from J, the gap between germline ends came to 9 bases. Per germline, CDR1 LNHDA and CDR2 SQIVND (reference sequence). CDR3 protein: CASSIRVGTEAFF. Written as DNA, the CDR3 is TGTGCCAGTAGTATTCGGGTGGGCACTGAAGCTTTCTTT.

CDR3 loop: CAISDPLGGYEQYF. DNA for the CDR3: TGTGCCATCAGTGACCCACTCGGGGGCTACGAGCAGTACTTC. The rearrangement links TRBV10-3 to TRBJ2-7, with a tentative D call TRBD2 (6 bases). The CDR3 is 14 residues long. The V end was cut by 3 bases, the J end by 3 bases, with 12 bases between. The germline CDR1 and CDR2 sequences are ENHRY and SYGVKD.

The V gene is TRBV6-5, the J gene TRBJ2-7; tentative D call: TRBD2 (5 bases). Trimming left V 6 bases short and J 8 bases short, with 20 bases between. CDR3 length: 14 amino acids. Germline-derived CDR1 and CDR2 are MNHEY and SVGAGI. The CDR3 protein is CASSPDLSGLKQYF. The CDR3 region has the DNA TGTGCCAGCAGCCCCGACTTGAGCGGACTTAAGCAGTACTTC.

The chain links TRBV10-3 to TRBJ2-1; tentatively, D is TRBD2 (5 bases). This CDR3 comprises 14 residues. Trimming stripped 2 bases from V and 12 bases from J, with 17 bases between. Germline V gene sequence: CDR1 ENHRY, CDR2 SYGVKD. CDR3 bases: TGTGCCATCAGTGAGGCCGGAGGCATGGGCGTGCAGTTCTTC. Translating it yields CAISEAGGMGVQFF.

This chain links TRBV3-1 (or the pseudogene TRBV3-2) with TRBJ1-1; weak D call: TRBD1 (6 bases). V lost 4 bases to trimming and J lost 2 bases, with 8 bases between them. This CDR3 contains 13 residues. Germline CDR1 is LGHDT and CDR2 is YNNKEL (reference sequence). The CDR3 DNA sequence: TGTGCCAGCAGCCCGGACAGTAACACTGAAGCTTTCTTT. Translating gives CASSPDSNTEAFF.

This clone was found a few times. The V gene is TRBV7-6, the J gene TRBJ2-5; D gene ambiguous. Germline-derived CDR1 and CDR2 are SGHVS and FNYEAQ. CDR3 size: 16 residues. Trimming stripped 1 base from V and 2 bases from J, with 14 bases between. In DNA, the CDR3 is TGTGCCAGCAGCTTAGGTGCGCTACCCCTACAAGAGACCCAGTACTTC. As protein: CASSLGALPLQETQYF.

The chain links TRBV18 to TRBJ2-7; 7 nucleotides match TRBD1. After removal of 0 bases from V and 1 base from J, the junction contained 0 bases not matched to a gene. From germline, CDR1 is KGHSH and CDR2 LQKENI. This CDR3 contains 14 residues. The CDR3 region is CASSPPGQSYEQYF. The CDR3 DNA sequence: TGTGCCAGCTCACCACCGGGACAGTCCTACGAGCAGTACTTC.

The CDR3 DNA reads as TGTGCCAGCAGCTTAGGCGGGTCGGGGTATGAAAAACTGTTTTTT. Translation: CASSLGGSGYEKLFF. This chain joins TRBV7-9 and TRBJ1-4; no definite D call. The CDR3 has 15 amino acids. Per the germline V gene, CDR1 is SEHNR and CDR2 is FQNEAQ (reference sequence). V dropped 1 base and J dropped 6 bases, with 12 bases sitting between them.

The chain employs TRBV2 and TRBJ2-1; D gene unclear. Germline CDR1 reads SNHLY; CDR2 reads FYNNEI. V was clipped by 6 bases and J by 0 bases, with 12 bases between them. The CDR3 contains 15 residues. The CDR3 sequence: CASRPGESSYNEQFF. In nucleotides, the CDR3 is TGTGCCAGCAGGCCAGGCGAAAGCTCCTACAATGAGCAGTTCTTC.

The chain is built from TRBV5-1 and TRBJ1-1; D not certain. This CDR3 is 15 amino acids long. V lost 0 bases and J 4 bases, leaving 13 bases between the germline ends. The germline V gene encodes CDR1 SGHRS and CDR2 YFSETQ. This CDR3 reads CASSLESAGGTEAFF. In nucleotides, the CDR3 is TGCGCCAGCAGCTTGGAATCGGCAGGTGGCACTGAAGCTTTCTTT.

The chain carries TRBV5-6 and TRBJ1-2; 8 nucleotides match TRBD1. CDR3 length equals 14 residues. V dropped 0 bases and J dropped 5; count of bases not matched to a gene: 3. Germline V gene sequence: CDR1 SGHDT, CDR2 YYEEEE. The CDR3 nucleotides read TGTGCCAGCAGCTTGGTCGACAGGGGATATGGCTACACCTTC. Its protein is CASSLVDRGYGYTF. The full variable domain, its missing parts supplied by reference TRBV5-6 and TRBJ1-2, is DAGVTQSPTHLIKTRGQQVTLRCSPKSGHDTVSWYQQALGQGPQFIFQYYEEEERQRGNFPDRFSGHQFPNYSSELNVNALLLGDSALYLCASSLVDRGYGYTFGSGTRLTVV.

The chain has TRBV19 and TRBJ2-3, with D hard to call. Per germline, CDR1 LNHDA and CDR2 SQIVND (reference sequence). This CDR3 is built from 11 residues. The V end lost 5 bases, the J end lost 7 bases, and 7 bases lay between the germline ends. CDR3 sequence reads: CASSFLNTQYF. DNA for the CDR3: TGTGCCAGTAGTTTTTTAAATACGCAGTATTTT.

V is TRBV28 and J is TRBJ2-1; 8 nucleotides line up with TRBD1. In germline, CDR1 is MDHEN, CDR2 SYDVKM. V shed 8 bases and J 1 base; nucleotides not matched to a gene: 13. CDR3 length: 17 residues. The CDR3 spells CASLGQGKLLSYNEQFF. Written as DNA, the CDR3 is TGTGCCAGCTTAGGACAGGGAAAGTTGTTGTCCTACAATGAGCAGTTCTTC. The variable domain in full, completed from reference TRBV28 and TRBJ2-1, reads DVKVTQSSRYLVKRTGEKVFLECVQDMDHENMFWYRQDPGLGLRLIYFSYDVKMKEKGDIPEGYSVSREKKERFSLILESASTNQTSMYLCASLGQGKLLSYNEQFFGPGTRLTVL.

The chain couples TRBV6-5 to TRBJ2-7, with TRBD1 as a possible D gene (5 bases). CDR1 is MNHEY and CDR2 is SVGAGI in the germline V gene. V was pared by 7 bases and J by 3 bases, with 19 bases between. The CDR3 is made up of 15 amino acids. DNA for the CDR3: TGTGCCAGCACCTCTAGTGGGGCCGACGACTACGAGCAGTACTTC. It yields the protein CASTSSGADDYEQYF.

The rearrangement joins TRBV28 to TRBJ1-1; tentatively, D is TRBD1 (6 bases). V was clipped by 4 bases and J by 1 base, with 16 bases between them. In germline, CDR1 is MDHEN, CDR2 SYDVKM. The CDR3 extends over 16 amino acids. CDR3 loop: CASSSPRGMKNTEAFF. The CDR3 region has the DNA TGTGCCAGCAGTTCCCCCAGGGGCATGAAGAACACTGAAGCTTTCTTT.

The V gene is TRBV29-1, the J gene TRBJ1-2; 7 bases fit TRBD1. CDR1 and CDR2 from the germline V gene are SQVTM and ANQGSEA. The CDR3 loop spans 14 amino acids. V dropped 3 bases and J dropped 5; count of bases not matched to a gene: 9. CDR3 residues: CSVDPTGTDYGYTF. The CDR3 region has the DNA TGCAGCGTTGATCCGACAGGGACCGATTATGGCTACACCTTC.

The table lists this clone with a few counts. This chain joins TRBV18 and TRBJ2-1; TRBD2 matches at 7 bases. CDR1 KGHSH and CDR2 LQKENI come from the germline V gene. The CDR3 is made up of 14 amino acids. The V segment lost 5 bases and the J segment 9 bases; nucleotides outside the gene matches: 10. The CDR3 DNA sequence: TGTGCCAGCTCAAACCGGACTAGTTCGGGTGAGCAGTTCTTC. It encodes CASSNRTSSGEQFF.

The chain links TRBV19 to TRBJ2-1; TRBD2 is a possible D gene (6 bases). Germline assignment: CDR1 LNHDA and CDR2 SQIVND (reference sequence). The V end was cut by 6 bases, the J end by 0 bases, with 15 bases between. This CDR3 has 16 residues. DNA for the CDR3: TGTGCCAGTAGGATTAGCGGAGCCTACTCCTACAATGAGCAGTTCTTC. Amino acids: CASRISGAYSYNEQFF.

This clone has just one count. The chain is built from TRBV4-2 and TRBJ2-2; D might be TRBD1 (5 bases). The germline V gene has CDR1 LGHNA and CDR2 YNFKEQ. The CDR3 is 15 residues long. Trimming took off 1 base at V and 5 bases at J, with 11 bases between the two ends. CDR3 in DNA: TGTGCCAGCAGCCAAGTGGCAGGGCGGACCGGGGAGCTGTTTTTT. This gives the protein CASSQVAGRTGELFF.

This sequence joins TRBV28 and TRBJ1-2; D gene uncertain. V dropped 4 bases and J dropped 3 bases, with 12 bases sitting between them. From germline, CDR1 is MDHEN and CDR2 SYDVKM. The CDR3 length is 14 residues. The CDR3 protein is CASSSRRDHYGYTF. CDR3 in DNA: TGTGCCAGCAGTTCGCGGCGGGATCACTATGGCTACACCTTC.

The rearrangement links TRBV6-4 to TRBJ2-1; D remains ambiguous. The length of the CDR3 is 13 residues. The germline V gene encodes CDR1 MRHNA and CDR2 SNTAGT. V gave up 2 bases and J gave up 5 bases, with 7 bases separating them. CDR3 region: CASSDESHNEQFF. DNA for the CDR3: TGTGCCAGCAGTGACGAGTCTCACAATGAGCAGTTCTTC.

The V and J genes are TRBV7-8 and TRBJ1-5; D gene ambiguous. The V end lost 8 bases, the J end lost 8 bases, and 7 bases lay between the germline ends. The CDR3 consists of 10 residues. Germline CDR1 reads SGHVS; CDR2 reads FQNEAQ. The chain's CDR3 is CASHREPQHF. CDR3 coding DNA: TGTGCCAGCCATCGAGAGCCCCAGCATTTT.

The rearrangement uses TRBV7-2 and TRBJ2-7; D might be TRBD2 (5 bases). Trimming removed 5 bases from V and 3 bases from J, with 14 bases in between. CDR1 SGHTA and CDR2 FQGNSA come from the germline V gene. The CDR3 runs 14 residues. The CDR3 loop is CASSQTGILYEQYF. The CDR3 bases are TGTGCCAGCAGCCAAACGGGGATCCTCTACGAGCAGTACTTC.

V gene TRBV2 combines with J gene TRBJ1-5; D not certain. Between the trimmed V and J ends, which lost 4 bases and 0 bases, there was a span of 7 bases. This CDR3 region has 14 residues. The germline gives CDR1 SNHLY, CDR2 FYNNEI. The chain's CDR3 is CASSGLFSNQPQHF. In DNA, the CDR3 is TGTGCCAGCAGTGGTCTGTTTAGCAATCAGCCCCAGCATTTT. The full variable domain, in which reference TRBV2 and TRBJ1-5 provide the parts outside the CDR3, is EPEVTQTPSHQVTQMGQEVILRCVPISNHLYFYWYRQILGQKVEFLVSFYNNEISEKSEIFDDQFSVERPDGSNFTLKIRSTKLEDSAMYFCASSGLFSNQPQHFGDGTRLSIL.

With respect to this clone: Other DNA sequences in this specimen translate into the identical CDR3. V gene TRBV4-2 combines with J gene TRBJ2-7, with 10 bases identical to TRBD2. After removal of 0 bases from V and 5 bases from J, the junction contained 4 bases not matched to a gene. Germline-derived CDR1 and CDR2 are LGHNA and YNFKEQ. This CDR3 comprises 15 residues. The CDR3 DNA follows: TGTGCCAGCAGCCAAGATCTAGCGGGAGTGGACGAGCAGTACTTC. Translating it yields CASSQDLAGVDEQYF.

The table lists this clone with a count of one. The chain couples TRBV7-9 to TRBJ1-2, with a weak D call TRBD1 (6 bases). V dropped 0 bases and J dropped 13 bases, with 15 bases sitting between them. Germline V gives CDR1 SEHNR, CDR2 FQNEAQ (reference sequence). The length of the CDR3 is 13 residues. CDR3 in amino acids: CASSLAQQGTSTF. The CDR3 region has the DNA TGTGCCAGCAGCTTAGCCCAGCAGGGGACCAGCACCTTC.